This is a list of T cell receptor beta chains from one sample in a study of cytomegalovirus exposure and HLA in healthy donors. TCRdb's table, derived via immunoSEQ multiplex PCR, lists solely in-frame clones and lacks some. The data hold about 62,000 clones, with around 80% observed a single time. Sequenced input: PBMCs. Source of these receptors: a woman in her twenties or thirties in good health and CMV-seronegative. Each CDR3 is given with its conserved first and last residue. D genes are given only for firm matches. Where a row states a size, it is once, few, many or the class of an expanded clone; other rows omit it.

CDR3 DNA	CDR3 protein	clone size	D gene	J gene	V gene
TGCGCCAGCGGACAGGGGAGCAACTATGGCTACACCTTC	CASGQGSNYGYTF	NA	TRBD1	TRBJ1-2	TRBV10-2
TGTCCTGGGAGCGCACGTTATCCGGGAGCTGGAAACACCATATATTTT	CPGSARYPGAGNTIYF	few	NA	TRBJ1-3	TRBV22-1
TGTGCCAGCAGTTACACGGGGGACGAGCAGTACTTC	CASSYTGDEQYF	NA	NA	TRBJ2-7	TRBV6-5
TGTGCCAGCAGCCCCGGGACAGGGGTTAGCGAGCAGTACTTC	CASSPGTGVSEQYF	NA	TRBD1	TRBJ2-7	TRBV5-4
TGTGCCAGCAGTAAGGACAGAGTGAACACTGAAGCTTTCTTT	CASSKDRVNTEAFF	NA	NA	TRBJ1-1	TRBV2
TGTGCCAGCAGCTTAGGGGGCCAGGGGCAGCCCCAGCATTTT	CASSLGGQGQPQHF	NA	NA	TRBJ1-5	TRBV7-9
TGTGCCAGCAGTGAATTCGGACAGAATAATGAGCAGTTCTTC	CASSEFGQNNEQFF	NA	NA	TRBJ2-1	TRBV25-1
TGTGCCAGCAGCCGAACCTTACAGGGTAACTATGGCTACACCTTC	CASSRTLQGNYGYTF	NA	NA	TRBJ1-2	TRBV6-5
TGTGCCAGCAGCGTAGGTGGACTAAATGAAAAACTGTTTTTT	CASSVGGLNEKLFF	NA	NA	TRBJ1-4	TRBV9
TGTGCCAGCAGCTTAGTTGGACAGGGGTACGAGCAGTACTTC	CASSLVGQGYEQYF	NA	TRBD1	TRBJ2-7	TRBV7-9